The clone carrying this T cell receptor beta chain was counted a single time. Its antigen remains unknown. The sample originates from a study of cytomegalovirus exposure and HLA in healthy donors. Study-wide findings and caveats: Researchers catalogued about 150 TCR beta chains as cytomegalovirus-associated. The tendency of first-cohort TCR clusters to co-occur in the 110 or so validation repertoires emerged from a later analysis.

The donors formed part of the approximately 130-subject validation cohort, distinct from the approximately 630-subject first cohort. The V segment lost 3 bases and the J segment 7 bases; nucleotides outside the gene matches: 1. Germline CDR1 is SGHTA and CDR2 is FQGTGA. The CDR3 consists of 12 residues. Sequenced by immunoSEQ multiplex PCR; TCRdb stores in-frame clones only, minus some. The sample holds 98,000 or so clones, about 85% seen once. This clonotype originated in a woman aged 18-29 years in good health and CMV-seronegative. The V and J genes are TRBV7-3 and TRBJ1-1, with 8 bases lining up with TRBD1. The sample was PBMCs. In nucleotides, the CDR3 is TGTGCCAGCAGCTTCGACAGGGGTGAAGCTTTCTTT. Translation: CASSFDRGEAFF.